This TCR beta chain was sequenced for a study of radiotherapy plus CTLA-4 blockade in lung cancer. For this clone: Its antigen is unidentified.

Study-level points and caveats: In blood, early T cell clone dynamics reportedly predicted response best, together with interferon-beta.

Germline-derived CDR1 and CDR2 are MNHEY and SMNVEV (reference sequence). V lost 5 bases to trimming and J lost 7 bases; unmatched junction nucleotides: 11. The CDR3 extends over 14 amino acids. Those with chemo-refractory metastatic non-small-cell lung cancer were treated with focal radiation combined with CTLA-4 blockade using ipilimumab. Libraries were prepared by immunoSEQ multiplex PCR; TCRdb keeps only in-frame clonotypes and omits some of them. In the table there are 70,000 to 95,000 clones, around 86% of which are singletons. The rearrangement joins TRBV27 to TRBJ2-7; 7 nucleotides agree with TRBD1. Source: peripheral blood, taken from a patient treated with radiotherapy plus ipilimumab. This TCR derives from a human donor with non-small cell lung cancer that progressed on radiotherapy plus ipilimumab. The DNA of the CDR3 is TGTGCCAGCAGTACAAACAGGGGTTCGTGGGAGCAGTACTTC. It is translated as CASSTNRGSWEQYF.